These 10 T cell receptor beta chains originate from one sample sequenced in a study of T cells in narcolepsy. Method: immunoSEQ multiplex PCR; TCRdb's copy keeps in-frame clones and lacks some. Found here are tens of thousands of clones, about 85% of them singletons; the top ten hold about 1.6%. Input material: CD45RA- memory CD4+ T cells from PBMCs. The receptors here all came from a human donor with narcolepsy.

The chain couples TRBV9 to TRBJ1-6, with TRBD1 as a possible D gene (6 bases). The CDR3 covers 15 residues. V dropped 4 bases and J dropped 10 bases, with 18 bases sitting between them. Germline V gene data show CDR1 as SGDLS and CDR2 as YYNGEE. The CDR3: CASSSRRGGPSPLHF. DNA of the CDR3: TGTGCCAGCAGCTCCCGTCGGGGGGGGCCATCACCCCTCCACTTT. Together with reference TRBV9 and TRBJ1-6, the CDR3 gives the full variable domain: DSGVTQTPKHLITATGQRVTLRCSPRSGDLSVYWYQQSLDQGLQFLIQYYNGEERAKGNILERFSAQQFPDLHSELNLSSLELGDSALYFCASSSRRGGPSPLHFGNGTRLTVT.

The chain carries TRBV14 and TRBJ2-1; 8 bases are shared with TRBD2. Germline CDR1 is SGHDN and CDR2 is FVKESK. The J segment lost 6 bases and the V segment lost 6 bases, leaving 10 bases of the junction unmatched. The CDR3 runs 15 residues. The CDR3 reads CASRPSGGAVNEQFF. The CDR3, as DNA: TGTGCCAGCAGGCCATCCGGGGGGGCCGTCAATGAGCAGTTCTTC. Looking up the rest from reference TRBV14 and TRBJ2-1 gives the full variable domain: EAGVTQFPSHSVIEKGQTVTLRCDPISGHDNLYWYRRVMGKEIKFLLHFVKESKQDESGMPNNRFLAERTGGTYSTLKVQPAELEDSGVYFCASRPSGGAVNEQFFGPGTRLTVL.

This clone occurred a few times. The J gene is TRBJ1-6, the V gene TRBV4-3, with D possibly matching TRBD1 (5 bases). V was trimmed by 4 bases and J by 8 bases, leaving 15 bases between them. The CDR3 spans 15 residues. From germline, CDR1 is LGHNA and CDR2 YSLEER. Here the CDR3 reads CASSPRSSGHSPLHF. The DNA for the CDR3 is TGCGCCAGCAGCCCCCGGTCCTCGGGGCATTCACCCCTCCACTTT.

The chain carries TRBV5-1 and TRBJ1-5; D perhaps matches TRBD1 (5 bases). The CDR3 is 15 residues long. Per the germline V gene, CDR1 is SGHRS and CDR2 is YFSETQ. Trimming cost V 2 bases and J 6 bases, with 15 bases left between them. Here the CDR3 DNA reads TGCGCCAGCAGCTTCACGGGGCTAGAAAGTCAGCCCCAGCATTTT. Translation: CASSFTGLESQPQHF. Variable domain in full (rest from reference TRBV5-1 and TRBJ1-5): KAGVTQTPRYLIKTRGQQVTLSCSPISGHRSVSWYQQTPGQGLQFLFEYFSETQRNKGNFPGRFSGRQFSNSRSEMNVSTLELGDSALYLCASSFTGLESQPQHFGDGTRLSIL.

This chain uses TRBV6-5 with TRBJ1-1, with a weak D call TRBD1 (5 bases). Trimming took off 2 bases at V and 1 base at J, with 8 bases between the two ends. The CDR3 runs to 14 residues. Germline V gives CDR1 MNHEY, CDR2 SVGAGI. CDR3 in amino acids: CASSYADTNTEAFF. The CDR3 coding sequence is TGTGCCAGCAGTTACGCGGACACGAACACTGAAGCTTTCTTT.

A word on this clone: A junction boundary mismatches the germline segment, possibly from a read error. The chain links TRBV7-2 to TRBJ1-2, with 7 nucleotides matching TRBD1. Germline CDR1 and CDR2: SGHTA and FQGNSA. This CDR3 region has 15 residues. CDR3 loop: CASSQDPQGSYGYTF. For the CDR3, the DNA is TGCGCCAGCAGCCAAGATCCACAGGGGAGCTATGGCTACACCTTC.

This clone occurred a few times. V and J are TRBV5-1 and TRBJ1-1, with D unresolved. Per germline, CDR1 SGHRS and CDR2 YFSETQ. The CDR3 consists of 12 residues. V was pared by 4 bases and J by 9 bases, with 13 bases between. The DNA of the CDR3 is TGCGCCAGCAGCCCGGAGGGCAGGAAAGCTTTCTTT. Amino acid sequence: CASSPEGRKAFF.

This chain uses TRBV9 with TRBJ2-5, with a tentative D call TRBD1 (5 bases). V was trimmed by 4 bases and J by 5 bases, leaving 9 bases between them. The CDR3 is 12 residues long. From germline, CDR1 is SGDLS and CDR2 YYNGEE. The CDR3 nucleotides are TGTGCCAGCAGCTCGGCAGGGGAGACCCAGTACTTC. It translates to CASSSAGETQYF. Full variable domain (outside the CDR3, taken from reference TRBV9 and TRBJ2-5): DSGVTQTPKHLITATGQRVTLRCSPRSGDLSVYWYQQSLDQGLQFLIQYYNGEERAKGNILERFSAQQFPDLHSELNLSSLELGDSALYFCASSSAGETQYFGPGTRLLVL.

The chain recombines TRBV2 with TRBJ1-4; TRBD1 might be the D (5 bases). The germline V gene encodes CDR1 SNHLY and CDR2 FYNNEI. The CDR3 has 16 amino acids. V was pared by 0 bases and J by 6 bases, with 14 bases between. The DNA of the CDR3 is TGTGCCAGCAGTGAAGCGCTTCGGGGGGTAGATGAAAAACTGTTTTTT. Its translation: CASSEALRGVDEKLFF.

With respect to this clone: In the same sample, other DNA sequences code for this CDR3. The chain couples TRBV30 to TRBJ1-3, with TRBD1 matching over 8 bases. Germline assignment: CDR1 GTSNPN and CDR2 SVGIG (reference sequence). The CDR3 runs 14 residues. CDR3 sequence: CAVQGAGSGNTIYF. In DNA form, the CDR3 reads TGTGCTGTCCAGGGGGCTGGCTCTGGAAACACCATATATTTT.